In its sample, the clone carrying this T cell receptor (beta chain) was seen many times. These data are taken from a study of neurological immune-mediated disorders. MiXCR, applied by TCRdb to the 5' RACE reads, yields one record per CDR3 protein. The data contain roughly 75,000 distinct CDR3 sequences, 2% to 3% of them singletons. Germline V gives CDR1 SEHNR, CDR2 FQNEAQ (reference sequence). The ends lost 5 bases at V and 9 bases at J; junction bases unmatched: 6. The CDR3 sequence is 12 residues long. V usage is TRBV7-9 and J usage is TRBJ2-5, with 7 positions matching TRBD2. The specimen was PBMCs. This receptor was identified in a woman aged 25 to 39 with multiple sclerosis. The CDR3 nucleotides read TGTGCCAGCAGCCTTACTAGCGCAGCCCAGTACTTC. As protein: CASSLTSAAQYF.